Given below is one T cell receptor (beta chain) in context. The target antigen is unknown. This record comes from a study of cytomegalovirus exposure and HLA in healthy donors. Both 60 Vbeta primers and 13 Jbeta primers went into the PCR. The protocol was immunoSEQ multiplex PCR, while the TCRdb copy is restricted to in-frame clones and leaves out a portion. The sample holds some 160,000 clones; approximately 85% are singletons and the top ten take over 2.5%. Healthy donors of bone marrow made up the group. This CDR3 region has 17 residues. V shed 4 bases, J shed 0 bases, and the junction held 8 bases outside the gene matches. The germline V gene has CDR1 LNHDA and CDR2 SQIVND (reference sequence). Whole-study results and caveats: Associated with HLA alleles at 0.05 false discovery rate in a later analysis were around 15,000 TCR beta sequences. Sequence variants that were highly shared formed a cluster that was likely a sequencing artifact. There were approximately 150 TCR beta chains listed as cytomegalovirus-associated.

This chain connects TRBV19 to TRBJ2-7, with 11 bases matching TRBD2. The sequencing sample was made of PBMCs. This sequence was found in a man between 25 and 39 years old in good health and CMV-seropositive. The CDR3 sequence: CASSTSLTSGSSYEQYF. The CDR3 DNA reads TGTGCCAGTAGTACTTCCCTTACTAGCGGGAGCTCCTACGAGCAGTACTTC.